This T cell receptor (beta chain) was observed in a study of T-cell memory formation after mild COVID-19. Study details: In these data, TCR clusters were largely donor specific. Notes on the study in general: Contracting clones from day 15 to 85 showed balanced CD4/CD8; later expanders favored CD4+. Several responding clones turned up in pre-infection memory, indicating that cross-reactive memory may have taken part.

UMIs and sample barcodes were carried by the TCR alpha and TCR beta cDNA libraries that 5'RACE produced using constant-segment primers. TCRdb re-derived calls from the 5' RACE reads in MiXCR, one entry per CDR3 protein. The repertoire consists of approximately 290,000 distinct CDR3 sequences, with 19% occurring once and the leading ten covering approximately 21%. Losses at the gene ends were 6 bases for V and 7 bases for J; bases not matched to a gene: 10. The V gene's germline CDR1 is MNHEY and CDR2 SVGEGT. The CDR3 is 15 amino acids. This clonotype came up a few times. Its antigen is unknown. This receptor was taken from a man between 18 and 35 years old who had mild COVID-19 (a few samples of this study predate the infection). Cell type and time point are not known. The genes are TRBV6-2 or TRBV6-3 and TRBJ1-2, with 11 bases matching TRBD1. The sequenced sample consisted of PBMCs or a T cell subset sorted from them (not recorded which). This CDR3 is CASRTSDRGHRGYTF. The CDR3 DNA reads as TGTGCCAGCAGAACTTCGGACAGGGGGCATCGTGGCTACACCTTC.